A selection of T cell receptor beta chains follows, all from one sample in a study of early T cells in non-severe SARS-CoV-2 infection. MiXCR, run by TCRdb on the 5' RACE reads, gives a single entry per CDR3 protein. The sample includes tens of thousands of distinct CDR3 sequences, under 10% of them seen just once. Specimen: whole blood. These receptors were taken from an adult who was a healthcare worker with PCR-confirmed SARS-CoV-2 infection or an uninfected control (not recorded which). The CDR3 runs from the conserved cysteine through the conserved F or W. D genes are given only for firm matches. Clone size is not always given. Where it is, it says once, few, many or a class for expanded clones.

v_call: TRBV3-1; j_call: TRBJ2-1; clone_size: NA; d_call: NA; cdr3_aa: CASSHLSNEQFF; cdr3_nt: TGTGCCAGCAGCCACCTCTCCAATGAGCAGTTCTTC
v_call: TRBV24-1; j_call: TRBJ2-1; clone_size: many; d_call: NA; cdr3_aa: CATSDLKAGTYNEQFF; cdr3_nt: TGTGCCACCAGTGATTTGAAGGCGGGGACCTACAATGAGCAGTTCTTC
v_call: TRBV20-1; j_call: TRBJ2-1; clone_size: many; d_call: TRBD2; cdr3_aa: CSANLAGHYNEQFF; cdr3_nt: TGCAGTGCTAACCTAGCGGGGCACTACAATGAGCAGTTCTTC
v_call: TRBV20-1; j_call: TRBJ1-5; clone_size: few; d_call: NA; cdr3_aa: CSARDGGRPQHF; cdr3_nt: TGCAGTGCTAGAGATGGGGGACGGCCCCAGCATTTT
v_call: TRBV7-6; j_call: TRBJ2-7; clone_size: NA; d_call: TRBD2; cdr3_aa: CASSLKTSGSVYEQYF; cdr3_nt: TGTGCCAGCAGCTTAAAGACTAGCGGGAGTGTGTACGAGCAGTACTTC
v_call: TRBV2; j_call: TRBJ2-7; clone_size: many; d_call: TRBD1; cdr3_aa: CASRTGTGHYEQYF; cdr3_nt: TGTGCCAGCAGAACCGGGACAGGGCACTACGAGCAGTACTTC
v_call: TRBV29-1; j_call: TRBJ1-1; clone_size: many; d_call: NA; cdr3_aa: CSVEEGRNTEAFF; cdr3_nt: TGCAGCGTTGAAGAAGGGAGGAACACTGAAGCTTTCTTT
v_call: TRBV28; j_call: TRBJ2-4; clone_size: NA; d_call: TRBD2; cdr3_aa: CASGLGSLAKNIQYF; cdr3_nt: TGTGCCAGCGGACTAGGGTCCCTAGCCAAAAACATTCAGTACTTC
v_call: TRBV7-9; j_call: TRBJ2-1; clone_size: NA; d_call: TRBD2; cdr3_aa: CASRPPLGGNEQFF; cdr3_nt: TGTGCCAGCAGACCACCCCTGGGAGGGAATGAGCAGTTCTTC
v_call: TRBV10-3; j_call: TRBJ2-5; clone_size: many; d_call: TRBD2; cdr3_aa: CAISDSLSGMGLETQYF; cdr3_nt: TGTGCCATCAGCGACTCCCTTAGCGGGATGGGTCTCGAGACCCAGTACTTC
v_call: TRBV5-1; j_call: TRBJ2-1; clone_size: few; d_call: NA; cdr3_aa: CASSSDPRVEQFF; cdr3_nt: TGCGCCAGCAGCTCGGACCCGCGGGTTGAGCAGTTCTTC
v_call: TRBV2; j_call: TRBJ1-2; clone_size: many; d_call: NA; cdr3_aa: CASRRDVNYGYTF; cdr3_nt: TGTGCCAGCCGACGTGACGTGAACTATGGCTACACCTTC
v_call: TRBV19; j_call: TRBJ1-1; clone_size: NA; d_call: TRBD1; cdr3_aa: CASSIFSGGMNTEAFF; cdr3_nt: TGTGCCAGTAGTATATTTTCAGGGGGGATGAACACTGAAGCTTTCTTT
v_call: TRBV2; j_call: TRBJ2-5; clone_size: few; d_call: NA; cdr3_aa: CASSLGVPGETQYF; cdr3_nt: TGTGCCAGCAGTCTGGGAGTTCCCGGAGAGACCCAGTACTTC
v_call: TRBV28; j_call: TRBJ2-7; clone_size: NA; d_call: TRBD1; cdr3_aa: CASSPTGGEQYF; cdr3_nt: TGTGCCAGCAGCCCGACAGGGGGCGAGCAGTACTTC
v_call: TRBV2; j_call: TRBJ1-5; clone_size: many; d_call: NA; cdr3_aa: CASSEVSSNQPQHF; cdr3_nt: TGTGCCAGCAGTGAGGTCTCTAGCAATCAGCCCCAGCATTTT